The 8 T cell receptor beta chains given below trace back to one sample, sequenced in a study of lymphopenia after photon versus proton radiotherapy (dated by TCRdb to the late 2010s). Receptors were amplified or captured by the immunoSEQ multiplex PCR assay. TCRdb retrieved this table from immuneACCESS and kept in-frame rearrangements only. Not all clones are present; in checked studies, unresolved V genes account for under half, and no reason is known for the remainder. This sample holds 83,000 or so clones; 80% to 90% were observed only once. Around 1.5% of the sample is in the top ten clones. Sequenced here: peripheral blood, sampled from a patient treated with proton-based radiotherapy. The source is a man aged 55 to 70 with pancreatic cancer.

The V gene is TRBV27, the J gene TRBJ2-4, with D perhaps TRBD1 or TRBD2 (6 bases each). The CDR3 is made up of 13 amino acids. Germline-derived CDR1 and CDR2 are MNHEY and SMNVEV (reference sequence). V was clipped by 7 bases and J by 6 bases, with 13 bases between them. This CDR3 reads CASTPGASNIQYF. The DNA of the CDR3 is TGTGCCAGCACCCCGGGGGCTTCAAACATTCAGTACTTC.

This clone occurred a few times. The CDR3 loop is CASSSVVRISGNTIYF. The DNA for the CDR3 is TGTGCCAGCAGTTCGGTTGTGCGCATCTCTGGAAACACCATATATTTT. The chain couples TRBV28 to TRBJ1-3; D remains ambiguous. V was pared by 4 bases and J by 0 bases, with 13 bases between. CDR1 and CDR2 (germline): MDHEN, SYDVKM. The CDR3 spans 16 residues.

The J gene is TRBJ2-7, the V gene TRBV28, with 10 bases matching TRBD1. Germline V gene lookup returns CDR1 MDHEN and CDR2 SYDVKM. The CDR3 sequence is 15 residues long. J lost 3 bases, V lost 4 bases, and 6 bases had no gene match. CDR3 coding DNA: TGTGCCAGCAGTTCGGGACAGGGGAGAATCTACGAGCAGTACTTC. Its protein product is CASSSGQGRIYEQYF.

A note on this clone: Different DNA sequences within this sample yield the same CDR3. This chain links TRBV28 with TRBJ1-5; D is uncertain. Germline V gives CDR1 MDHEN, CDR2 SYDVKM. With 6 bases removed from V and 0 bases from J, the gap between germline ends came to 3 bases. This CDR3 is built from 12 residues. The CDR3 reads CASRYSNQPQHF. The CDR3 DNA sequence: TGTGCCAGCAGGTATAGCAATCAGCCCCAGCATTTT.

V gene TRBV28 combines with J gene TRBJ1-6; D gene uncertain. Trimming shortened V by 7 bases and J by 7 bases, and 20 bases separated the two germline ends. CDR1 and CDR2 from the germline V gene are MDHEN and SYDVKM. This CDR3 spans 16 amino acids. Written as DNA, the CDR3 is TGTGCCAGCAATGAGACAAAGAGGCCCGGAAATTCACCCCTCCACTTT. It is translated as CASNETKRPGNSPLHF. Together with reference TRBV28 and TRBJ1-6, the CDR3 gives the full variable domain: DVKVTQSSRYLVKRTGEKVFLECVQDMDHENMFWYRQDPGLGLRLIYFSYDVKMKEKGDIPEGYSVSREKKERFSLILESASTNQTSMYLCASNETKRPGNSPLHFGNGTRLTVT.

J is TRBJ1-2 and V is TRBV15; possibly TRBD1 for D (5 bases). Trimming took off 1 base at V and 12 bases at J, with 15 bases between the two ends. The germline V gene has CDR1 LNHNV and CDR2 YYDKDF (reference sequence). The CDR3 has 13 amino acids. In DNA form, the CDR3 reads TGTGCCACCAGCAGAGGGGGCTCTACGGCTAACACCTTC. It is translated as CATSRGGSTANTF.

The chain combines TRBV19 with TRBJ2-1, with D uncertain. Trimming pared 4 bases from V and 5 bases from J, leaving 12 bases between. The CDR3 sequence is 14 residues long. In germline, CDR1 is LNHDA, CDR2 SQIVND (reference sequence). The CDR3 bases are TGTGCCAGTAGTACCAGACTCGCCCACAATGAGCAGTTCTTC. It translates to CASSTRLAHNEQFF.

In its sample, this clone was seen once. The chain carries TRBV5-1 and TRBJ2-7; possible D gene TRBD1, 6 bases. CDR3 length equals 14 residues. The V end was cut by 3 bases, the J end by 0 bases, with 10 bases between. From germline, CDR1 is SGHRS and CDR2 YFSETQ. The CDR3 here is CASSSDSVSYEQYF. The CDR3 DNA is TGCGCCAGCAGCTCGGACAGCGTCTCCTACGAGCAGTACTTC.